The present TCR beta chain was sequenced within a study of Ad26.COV2.S vaccination and SARS-CoV-2 variants. For the study at large: The authors gave Ad26.COV2.S intramuscularly, either once or twice 56 days apart. Overall study results and limits: The TCR breadth and depth analyses may have understated or missed part of the total T cell responses.

Regarding treatment: around 19 received Ad26.COV2.S at low or high dose, single or two shots; about 5 received placebo; per-sample allocation not given. After the first vaccine or placebo injection, samples were drawn on day 63. As to this clone: What it recognizes is unknown.

Trimming stripped 4 bases from V and 0 bases from J, with 7 bases between. The germline V gene encodes CDR1 LGHDT and CDR2 YNNKEL (reference sequence). The CDR3 extends over 15 amino acids. Here immunoSEQ multiplex PCR was the method, and the copy in TCRdb shows in-frame clones only, minus some. This repertoire shows about half a million clones, 89% found once; its top ten account for 1.5% to 2%. The sequencing used peripheral blood, collected in a trial of Ad26.COV2.S vaccine versus placebo. The TCR originated in a person between 18 and 60 years old who received the Ad26.COV2.S COVID-19 vaccine or a placebo. V is TRBV3-1 (or the pseudogene TRBV3-2) and J is TRBJ2-6, with D hard to call. The CDR3 DNA sequence: TGTGCCAGCAGCCTTTTGGGCTCTGGGGCCAACGTCCTGACTTTC. Translated, it gives CASSLLGSGANVLTF.